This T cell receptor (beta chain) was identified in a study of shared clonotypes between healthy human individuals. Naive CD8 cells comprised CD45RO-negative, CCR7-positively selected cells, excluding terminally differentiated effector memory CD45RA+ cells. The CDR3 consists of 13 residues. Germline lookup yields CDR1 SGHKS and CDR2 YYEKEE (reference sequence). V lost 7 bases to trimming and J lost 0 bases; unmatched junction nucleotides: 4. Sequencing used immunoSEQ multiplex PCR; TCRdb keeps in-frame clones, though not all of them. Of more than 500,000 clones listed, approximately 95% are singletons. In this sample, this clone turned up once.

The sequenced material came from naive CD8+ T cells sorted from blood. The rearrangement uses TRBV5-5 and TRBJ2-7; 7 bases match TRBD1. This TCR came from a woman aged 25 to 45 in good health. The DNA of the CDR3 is TGTGCCAGCTCGGGACAGTCCTCCTACGAGCAGTACTTC. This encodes CASSGQSSYEQYF.